The clone carrying this TCR beta chain has only a few counts. What it binds is not known. The record originates from a study of T cells after posttransplantation cyclophosphamide. General observations from the study: Recipient CMV seropositivity and CMV reactivation strongly tracked TRB clonality. Later post-transplant blood repertoires were often dominated by donor CD8+ memory clones. Tissue-infiltrating T cells from skin or gut overlapped little with blood T cells.

Assay: immunoSEQ multiplex PCR; the TCRdb copy retains only in-frame clones and omits some. The table records several thousand clones, about nine tenths of them present only once. Cyclophosphamide on days +3 and +4 followed busulfan-fludarabine conditioning and a marrow graft. The V and J ends lost 5 bases and 4 bases respectively, with 18 bases between them. CDR1 is SGHTA and CDR2 is FQGNSA in the germline V gene. This CDR3 spans 16 amino acids. Sequences were derived from CD4+ T cells sorted from blood, sampled around 1,500 days after allogeneic stem cell transplant with posttransplant cyclophosphamide. The TCR comes from a female patient in her fifties who received an allogeneic stem cell transplant from a related donor, was CMV-positive, and had no GVHD. Some T cells may have originated in the graft donor. V and J are TRBV7-2 and TRBJ1-3, with D unclear. DNA for the CDR3: TGTGCCAGCAGCCCACCCAGGTCATCGGGAGGAAACACCATATATTTT. The encoded protein is CASSPPRSSGGNTIYF.